Listed below are T cell receptor beta chains from one sample, sequenced in a study of control samples from healthy donors and cancer patients. TCRdb's copy holds only in-frame clones and misses some; the assay was immunoSEQ multiplex PCR. The data show roughly 100,000 clones, about 83% seen once. Sequenced input: blood. Source of these receptors: a woman in her 50s in good health. CDR3s include the opening cysteine and the closing phenylalanine or tryptophan. Fields, in order: V gene, J gene, clone size, CDR3 protein. A row's size may be missing; if present it is once, few, many or a size class.

V gene: TRBV9
J gene: TRBJ1-1
clone size: -
CDR3 protein: CASSPQQGAEVAFF

V gene: TRBV15
J gene: TRBJ1-3
clone size: few
CDR3 protein: CATSRDNGVLSGNTIYF

V gene: TRBV11-3
J gene: TRBJ2-1
clone size: -
CDR3 protein: CASSVTGYEQFF

V gene: TRBV29-1
J gene: TRBJ1-4
clone size: few
CDR3 protein: CSVSPSGGRGEKLFF

V gene: TRBV27
J gene: TRBJ2-7
clone size: -
CDR3 protein: CASSNPSTGEVPSSSYEQYF

V gene: TRBV9
J gene: TRBJ2-6
clone size: -
CDR3 protein: CASTDRVASGANVLTF

V gene: TRBV19
J gene: TRBJ2-7
clone size: -
CDR3 protein: CASSTFRDQSYEQYF

V gene: TRBV7-9
J gene: TRBJ2-7
clone size: -
CDR3 protein: CASSFGTGTTYEQYF

V gene: TRBV7-9
J gene: TRBJ1-4
clone size: -
CDR3 protein: CASSAPGRAGEKLFF

V gene: TRBV3-1/TRBV3-2
J gene: TRBJ1-2
clone size: -
CDR3 protein: CASSHAENYGYTF

V gene: TRBV6-5
J gene: TRBJ1-4
clone size: -
CDR3 protein: CASSAREAGNEKLFF

V gene: TRBV9
J gene: TRBJ2-1
clone size: -
CDR3 protein: CASSVELAGRDEQFF

V gene: TRBV6-4
J gene: TRBJ2-7
clone size: -
CDR3 protein: CASRDTTPNRDPYEQYF

V gene: TRBV3-1/TRBV3-2
J gene: TRBJ2-1
clone size: -
CDR3 protein: CASSRSAGSYNEQFF

V gene: TRBV7-8
J gene: TRBJ1-3
clone size: few
CDR3 protein: CASSLGISGNTIYF

V gene: TRBV6-5
J gene: TRBJ2-7
clone size: -
CDR3 protein: CASSSLAGAYEQYF

V gene: TRBV29-1
J gene: TRBJ2-2
clone size: -
CDR3 protein: CSAVGQGAIGELFF

V gene: TRBV6-2/TRBV6-3
J gene: TRBJ1-5
clone size: -
CDR3 protein: CASSPTGSRNQPQHF

V gene: TRBV11-2
J gene: TRBJ2-3
clone size: -
CDR3 protein: CASSFSGLSTDTQYF

V gene: TRBV5-5
J gene: TRBJ2-1
clone size: -
CDR3 protein: CASSLSGANEQFF

V gene: TRBV15
J gene: TRBJ2-7
clone size: -
CDR3 protein: CATSRVRTGGFHEQYF

V gene: TRBV7-2
J gene: TRBJ2-1
clone size: -
CDR3 protein: CASSVQTRTNNEQFF